Shown below are 10 T cell receptor beta chains from a single sample sequenced in a study of early T cells in non-severe SARS-CoV-2 infection. TCRdb called the 5' RACE reads again in MiXCR, with one record for every CDR3 protein. There are about 94,000 distinct CDR3 sequences in the sample; less than 15% occur only once, and about 2.3% lies in the top ten. The sequenced sample was whole blood. The receptors were sampled from an adult who was a healthcare worker with PCR-confirmed SARS-CoV-2 infection or an uninfected control (not recorded which).

This clonotype was detected many times. The V gene is TRBV12-3 or TRBV12-4, the J gene TRBJ1-6, with 11 nucleotides matching TRBD1. The length of the CDR3 is 18 residues. J lost 0 bases, V lost 5 bases, and 6 bases had no gene match. DNA of the CDR3: TGTGCCAGCAGTCACCGGGACAGGGGGAGCTCCTATAATTCACCCCTCCACTTT. It yields the protein CASSHRDRGSSYNSPLHF.

This clonotype was detected many times. The chain links TRBV5-1 to TRBJ2-7, with D hard to call. Germline assignment: CDR1 SGHRS and CDR2 YFSETQ. CDR3 length: 13 amino acids. V was clipped by 9 bases and J by 1 base, with 14 bases between them. CDR3 sequence: CATRIGPSYEQYF. CDR3 in DNA: TGCGCCACCCGGATCGGGCCATCCTACGAGCAGTACTTC.

There are a few counts of this clonotype. V usage is TRBV2 and J usage is TRBJ1-3, with TRBD1 as a possible D gene (5 bases). The CDR3 totals 13 residues. Germline assignment: CDR1 SNHLY and CDR2 FYNNEI. Between the trimmed V and J ends, which lost 7 bases and 0 bases, there was a span of 7 bases. CDR3 sequence (DNA): TGTGCCAGCAAGGACACCTCTGGAAACACCATATATTTT. Its translation is CASKDTSGNTIYF.

This clonotype was detected a few times. The genes are TRBV5-4 and TRBJ1-4, with 7 bases fitting TRBD1. This CDR3 has 15 residues. The J segment lost 10 bases and the V segment lost 0 bases, leaving 9 bases of the junction unmatched. Germline values: CDR1 SGHNT, CDR2 YYREEE (reference sequence). The CDR3 sequence: CASSLAGRGQTKLFF. CDR3 coding DNA: TGTGCCAGCAGCTTGGCCGGACGGGGACAGACAAAACTGTTTTTT.

A few counts support this clonotype. The chain couples TRBV4-1 to TRBJ1-5, with unresolved D. Germline CDR1 reads MGHRA; CDR2 reads YSYEKL. This CDR3 has 14 amino acids. Trimming shortened V by 0 bases and J by 11 bases, and 14 bases separated the two germline ends. In DNA, the CDR3 is TGCGCCAGCAGCCAAGACAGGCGGGCTGAAGCCCAGCATTTT. Amino acids: CASSQDRRAEAQHF.

The V and J genes are TRBV28 and TRBJ1-5; TRBD1 matches 7 bases. The V and J ends lost 3 bases and 1 base, in that order; junction bases with no gene match: 15. This CDR3 region has 19 residues. Germline CDR1 is MDHEN and CDR2 is SYDVKM. As DNA, the CDR3 is TGTGCCAGCAGTTTCCCTTTGCGACAGGGCAGGACAAGCAATCAGCCCCAGCATTTT. This encodes CASSFPLRQGRTSNQPQHF.

The gene calls are TRBV5-8 and TRBJ2-6; D is possibly TRBD1 (6 bases). Trimming removed 4 bases from V and 0 bases from J, with 14 bases in between. This CDR3 contains 17 residues. CDR1 and CDR2 from the germline V gene are SGHTS and YDEGEE. Here the CDR3 reads CASSRGQPSSGANVLTF. The CDR3 nucleotides are TGTGCCAGCAGCCGAGGACAGCCTAGCTCTGGGGCCAACGTCCTGACTTTC. Full variable domain (rest looked up from reference TRBV5-8 and TRBJ2-6): EAGVTQSPTHLIKTRGQQATLRCSPISGHTSVYWYQQALGLGLQFLLWYDEGEERNRGNFPPRFSGRQFPNYSSELNVNALELEDSALYLCASSRGQPSSGANVLTFGAGSRLTVL.

This clonotype was seen a few times. The chain has TRBV5-1 and TRBJ1-1, with D maybe TRBD1 (5 bases). Trimming stripped 0 bases from V and 0 bases from J, with 15 bases between. CDR1 SGHRS and CDR2 YFSETQ come from the germline V gene. This CDR3 comprises 17 residues. The CDR3 loop reads CASSLAPGGGLNTEAFF. CDR3 nucleotide sequence: TGCGCCAGCAGCTTGGCCCCCGGTGGGGGTCTGAACACTGAAGCTTTCTTT.

The J gene is TRBJ1-2, the V gene TRBV6-2 or TRBV6-3; the D gene is possibly TRBD1 (6 bases). CDR1 and CDR2 (germline): MNHEY, SVGEGT. Trimming took off 3 bases at V and 8 bases at J, with 13 bases between the two ends. This CDR3 contains 13 residues. Here the CDR3 reads CASSYNRVDGYTF. CDR3 nucleotide sequence: TGTGCCAGCAGTTATAACAGGGTCGACGGCTACACCTTC.

This clonotype turned up a few times. V is TRBV6-2 or TRBV6-3 and J is TRBJ1-2; no clear D gene. Trimming took 2 bases from V and 5 from J, leaving 9 bases between them. The CDR3 contains 13 residues. The V gene's germline CDR1 is MNHEY and CDR2 SVGEGT. The CDR3 here is CASSYEKSYGYTF. The DNA for the CDR3 is TGTGCCAGCAGTTACGAAAAGAGTTATGGCTACACCTTC.